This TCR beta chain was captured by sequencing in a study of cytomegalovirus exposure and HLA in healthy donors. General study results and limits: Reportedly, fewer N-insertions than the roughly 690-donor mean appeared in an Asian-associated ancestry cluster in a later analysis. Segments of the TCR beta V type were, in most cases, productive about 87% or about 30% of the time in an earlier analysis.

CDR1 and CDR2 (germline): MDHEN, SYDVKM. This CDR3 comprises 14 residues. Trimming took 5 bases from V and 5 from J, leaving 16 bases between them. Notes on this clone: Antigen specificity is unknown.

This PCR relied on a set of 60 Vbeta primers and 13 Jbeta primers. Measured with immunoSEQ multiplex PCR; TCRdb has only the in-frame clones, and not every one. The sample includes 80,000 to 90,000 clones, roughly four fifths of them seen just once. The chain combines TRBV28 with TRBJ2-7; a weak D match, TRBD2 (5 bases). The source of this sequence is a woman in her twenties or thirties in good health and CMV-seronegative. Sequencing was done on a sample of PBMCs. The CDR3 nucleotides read TGTGCCAGCAGTATCCCGCGGGCACGGCACGAGCAGTACTTC. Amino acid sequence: CASSIPRARHEQYF.